Below are 18 T cell receptor beta chains sequenced from a single sample in a study of beta chain features in type 1 diabetes. Study-level points and caveats: Researchers report that Type 1 diabetes patients had moderately but significantly shorter TCRB CDR3s across all four CD4+ subsets.

Their cognate antigens are unknown. All of the isolated RNA was reverse transcribed, so expressed TCRB transcripts were sequenced. Method: immunoSEQ multiplex PCR; TCRdb's copy keeps in-frame clones and lacks some. Here the sample spans 300,000 or so clones, around an eighth being singletons. Sequencing input: naive CD4+ T cells from blood. The receptors stem from a man between 25 and 39 years old with type 1 diabetes.

This rearrangement joins TRBV4-3 to TRBJ2-3, with 11 bases identical to TRBD2. The J segment lost 3 bases and the V segment lost 0 bases, leaving 2 bases of the junction unmatched. The CDR3 consists of 16 residues. Germline V gene data show CDR1 as LGHNA and CDR2 as YSLEER. The CDR3 bases are TGCGCCAGCAGCCAAGAACCTAGCGGGGGGACAGATACGCAGTATTTT. Its protein is CASSQEPSGGTDTQYF.

This clone has just a few counts. J is TRBJ1-2 and V is TRBV6-6; no reliable D call. Germline lookup yields CDR1 MNHNY and CDR2 SVGAGI (reference sequence). V was shortened by 5 bases and J by 8 bases, with 15 bases between the two germline ends. This CDR3 has 13 residues. Here the CDR3 reads CASSPRTLKGYTF. The CDR3 region has the DNA TGTGCCAGCAGTCCCCGAACTCTTAAAGGCTACACCTTC.

V and J are TRBV7-3 and TRBJ2-1; 7 positions match TRBD2. This CDR3 spans 14 amino acids. V was clipped by 4 bases and J by 8 bases; unmatched bases: 8. Germline V lookup: CDR1 SGHTA, CDR2 FQGTGA. The CDR3 region is CASSSSREPHEQFF. CDR3 coding DNA: TGTGCCAGCAGCTCCTCGCGGGAGCCCCATGAGCAGTTCTTC.

The rearrangement joins TRBV6-1 to TRBJ2-4, with 7 bases matching TRBD2. This CDR3 is 12 amino acids long. CDR1 is MNHNS and CDR2 is SASEGT in the germline V gene. V dropped 7 bases and J dropped 5; count of bases not matched to a gene: 2. The CDR3 protein is CASIGRENIQYF. The CDR3 bases are TGTGCCAGCATTGGGAGGGAAAACATTCAGTACTTC.

As concerns this clone: In the same sample, other DNA sequences code for this CDR3. V and J are TRBV5-4 and TRBJ2-7; 9 nucleotides align to TRBD1. The CDR3 runs 14 residues. V trimming: 0 bases; J trimming: 3 bases; junction bases outside the gene matches: 1. Per germline, CDR1 SGHNT and CDR2 YYREEE (reference sequence). The CDR3: CASSLGQGVYEQYF. CDR3 nucleotides: TGTGCCAGCAGCTTGGGACAGGGGGTCTACGAGCAGTACTTC.

This clone has only a few counts. This chain uses TRBV7-9 with TRBJ2-3; 12 bases match TRBD2. The CDR3 consists of 14 residues. Germline CDR1 is SEHNR and CDR2 is FQNEAQ (reference sequence). The V segment lost 8 bases and the J segment 3 bases; nucleotides outside the gene matches: 3. CDR3 residues: CASRTSGKTDTQYF. The CDR3 coding sequence is TGTGCCAGCCGGACTAGCGGGAAGACAGATACGCAGTATTTT.

This clone was counted only a few times. The chain couples TRBV4-3 to TRBJ2-1, with TRBD2 matching over 8 bases. Germline-derived CDR1 and CDR2 are LGHNA and YSLEER. The V gene end was trimmed by 0 bases and the J gene end by 0 bases; junction bases not matched to a gene: 1. This CDR3 contains 16 residues. CDR3 residues: CASSQESGSSYNEQFF. The CDR3 region has the DNA TGCGCCAGCAGCCAAGAGAGCGGGAGCTCCTACAATGAGCAGTTCTTC.

A few counts support this clone. The chain employs TRBV19 and TRBJ1-1; D is unclear. Per germline, CDR1 LNHDA and CDR2 SQIVND (reference sequence). With 5 bases removed from V and 2 bases from J, the gap between germline ends came to 9 bases. The CDR3 is 13 amino acids. The CDR3 protein is CASSQGLNTEAFF. Written as DNA, the CDR3 is TGTGCCAGTAGTCAAGGACTAAACACTGAAGCTTTCTTT.

The rearrangement uses TRBV30 and TRBJ2-7; 10 nucleotides match TRBD2. Germline CDR1 is GTSNPN and CDR2 is SVGIG (reference sequence). CDR3 size: 15 residues. Trimming at V came to 0 bases and at J to 5 bases, leaving 7 bases not matched to a gene. The CDR3 sequence: CAWSVGLAGVNEQYF. CDR3 bases: TGTGCCTGGAGTGTGGGTCTAGCGGGAGTCAACGAGCAGTACTTC.

This chain uses TRBV6-1 with TRBJ2-4, with 9 bases aligning to TRBD1. CDR1 MNHNS and CDR2 SASEGT come from the germline V gene. V shed 4 bases and J 8 bases; nucleotides not matched to a gene: 3. The CDR3 is made up of 13 amino acids. CDR3 bases: TGTGCCAGCAGTGCGGGACAGGGATACATTCAGTACTTC. Amino acid sequence: CASSAGQGYIQYF.

The chain recombines TRBV9 with TRBJ2-7; weak D call: TRBD1 (6 bases). V dropped 2 bases and J dropped 6 bases, with 15 bases sitting between them. The CDR3 consists of 14 residues. Germline-derived CDR1 and CDR2 are SGDLS and YYNGEE. CDR3 amino acids: CASSVEGVEGEQYF. The CDR3 DNA reads as TGTGCCAGCAGCGTCGAGGGGGTTGAGGGCGAGCAGTACTTC.

This clone has a handful of counts. J is TRBJ1-4 and V is TRBV5-1; D gene ambiguous. V was cut by 0 bases and J by 6 bases, with 9 bases left in between. This CDR3 contains 14 residues. Germline loops: CDR1 SGHRS, CDR2 YFSETQ. CDR3 amino acids: CASSLVPGDEKLFF. In DNA form, the CDR3 reads TGCGCCAGCAGCTTGGTCCCCGGGGATGAAAAACTGTTTTTT.

A few counts support this clone. The rearrangement uses TRBV9 and TRBJ2-3, with D hard to call. V lost 4 bases and J 2 bases, leaving 5 bases between the germline ends. This CDR3 has 12 amino acids. Germline V gene sequence: CDR1 SGDLS, CDR2 YYNGEE. CDR3 residues: CASSTITDTQYF. CDR3 DNA: TGTGCCAGCAGCACAATCACAGATACGCAGTATTTT. The whole variable domain, remainder taken from reference TRBV9 and TRBJ2-3, is DSGVTQTPKHLITATGQRVTLRCSPRSGDLSVYWYQQSLDQGLQFLIQYYNGEERAKGNILERFSAQQFPDLHSELNLSSLELGDSALYFCASSTITDTQYFGPGTRLTVL.

This chain uses TRBV5-4 with TRBJ2-3; 7 bases agree with TRBD2. Per germline, CDR1 SGHNT and CDR2 YYREEE (reference sequence). This CDR3 has 16 amino acids. V shed 5 bases and J 0 bases; nucleotides not matched to a gene: 9. This CDR3 is CASSSKTSLSTDTQYF. In nucleotides, the CDR3 is TGTGCCAGCAGTTCTAAGACTAGCCTTAGCACAGATACGCAGTATTTT.

V gene TRBV30 combines with J gene TRBJ1-1, with D unclear. CDR1 and CDR2 from the germline V gene are GTSNPN and SVGIG (reference sequence). The ends were cut back, 1 base at V and 1 base at J, with 10 bases in the middle. The CDR3 has 14 residues. As DNA, the CDR3 is TGTGCCTGGAGTGGGAGGCTAAGGAACACTGAAGCTTTCTTT. Protein product: CAWSGRLRNTEAFF.

The chain has TRBV11-2 and TRBJ2-5, with 12 bases fitting TRBD1. This CDR3 has 17 amino acids. V was pared by 4 bases and J by 5 bases, with 11 bases of the junction left unmatched. Germline V CDR1 and CDR2: SGHAT, FQNNGV. CDR3 coding DNA: TGTGCCAGCAGCTACAACTCCGGGACAGGGGGCGGCGAGACCCAGTACTTC. This sequence encodes CASSYNSGTGGGETQYF.

This chain uses TRBV28 with TRBJ2-7; TRBD1 aligns across 8 bases. The CDR3 covers 13 residues. The trim removed 6 bases at V and 3 bases at J, leaving 4 bases unmatched. Germline V lookup: CDR1 MDHEN, CDR2 SYDVKM. The DNA for the CDR3 is TGTGCCAGCAGAGCGGACAGGGACTACGAGCAGTACTTC. Amino acids: CASRADRDYEQYF.

This chain connects TRBV28 to TRBJ2-2; TRBD2 matches at 7 bases. Per germline, CDR1 MDHEN and CDR2 SYDVKM. V lost 7 bases and J lost 4; bases outside the gene matches: 12. The CDR3 runs 16 residues. CDR3 bases: TGTGCCAGCAAACCCCGGGGCGGGAGTTTCACCGGGGAGCTGTTTTTT. This gives the protein CASKPRGGSFTGELFF.